Below, one T cell receptor (beta chain) is given with its context. The antigen it binds to is not known. An end of the junction does not agree with germline; a read error may underlie this. The data are from a study of T cell repertoires in cytomegalovirus infection (dated by TCRdb to between 2019 and 2020). Looking at the study overall: Recently identified HLA-C-restricted CMV epitopes, whose presentation resists viral immunomodulation, were targeted by peptide stimulations together with well-studied HLA-B-restricted epitopes. Donor HLA type was relevant to the analysis, as public TCR beta signatures indicated carriage of CMV infection together with the matching HLA type.

The investigation overall reported the following: In both this cohort and an independent cohort of more than 350 donors, the cumulative frequency of public TCR beta family members distinguished carriers of CMV infection plus the relevant HLA type. The ex vivo response was dominated by HLA-C-restricted CMV-specific TCR beta clonotypes, which also provided the single most frequent clonotype in two of eight donors.

Taken with the paper, the label for treatment or condition translates to: in vitro stimulation with specific CMV peptide epitopes to enrich CMV-specific T cells. The instrument given in TCRdb is Illumina HiSeq 1500. TCRdb reanalyzed the raw reads on its own, using fastp at Q25 for trimming and MiXCR for clone calling, and kept in-frame beta chains. When rows share a CDR3 protein, they turn into one entry using the most common DNA and genes. The sample table holds 90,000 to 120,000 distinct CDR3 sequences, of which 42% were seen once. The ten largest clones take up 65% to 75% of the sample. The origin of this receptor is a human donor in good health (CMV status not recorded). Some clones in this sample may be carry-over from other donors' samples. The source was CD8+ T cells from cultured PBMCs, collected from culture after CMV antigen stimulation.

The CDR3 sequence is CASSLGGALAYEQYF. The DNA is TGTGCCAGCAGCTTAGGGGGGGCTTTGGCCTACGAGCAGTACTTC. The chain is encoded by TRBV5-3 joined to TRBJ2-7; TRBD2 might be the D gene, on 7 matching bases. TRBV5-3 is filed as an ORF, its function uncertain. The cysteine opens and the phenylalanine closes a CDR3 of 15 amino acids. Only the CDR3 part of the read is kept: 45 bases, read in frame from the first base.